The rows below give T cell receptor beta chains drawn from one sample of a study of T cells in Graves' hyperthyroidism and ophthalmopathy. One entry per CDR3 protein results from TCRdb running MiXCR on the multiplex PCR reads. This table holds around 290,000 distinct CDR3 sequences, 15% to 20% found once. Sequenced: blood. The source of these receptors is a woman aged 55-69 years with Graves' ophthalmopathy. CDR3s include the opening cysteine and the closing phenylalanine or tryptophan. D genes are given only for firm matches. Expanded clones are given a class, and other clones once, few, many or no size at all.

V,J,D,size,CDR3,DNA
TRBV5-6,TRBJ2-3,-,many,CASSLFTDTQYF,TGTGCCAGCAGTTTATTCACAGATACGCAGTATTTT
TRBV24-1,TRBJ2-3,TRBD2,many,CATQRDAADTQYF,TGTGCCACCCAGCGGGATGCGGCAGATACGCAGTATTTT
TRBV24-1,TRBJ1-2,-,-,CATSESTEGYTF,TGTGCCACCAGTGAAAGTACAGAGGGCTACACCTTC
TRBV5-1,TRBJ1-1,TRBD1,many,CASSKIGTEYNTEAFF,TGCGCCAGCAGCAAAATCGGGACAGAATATAACACTGAAGCTTTCTTT
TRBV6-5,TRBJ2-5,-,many,CASSYEGSGETQYF,TGTGCCAGCAGTTACGAAGGGTCTGGCGAGACCCAGTACTTC
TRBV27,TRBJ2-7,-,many,CASSSGRRSSYEQYF,TGTGCCAGCAGTTCTGGGCGGAGGAGCTCCTACGAGCAGTACTTC
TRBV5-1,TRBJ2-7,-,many,CASSLTHSEQYF,TGCGCCAGCAGCTTGACACATTCGGAGCAGTACTTC
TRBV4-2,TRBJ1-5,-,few,CASSQVGGDGDQPQHF,TGTGCCAGCAGCCAAGTCGGGGGGGACGGAGATCAGCCCCAGCATTTT
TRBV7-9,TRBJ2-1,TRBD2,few,CASGSRETSGRAEQFF,TGTGCCAGCGGCTCGCGAGAGACTAGCGGGAGGGCTGAGCAGTTCTTC
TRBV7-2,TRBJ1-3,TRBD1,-,CASSLSGTGGGNTIYF,TGTGCCAGCAGCTTGTCCGGGACAGGGGGCGGGAACACCATATATTTT
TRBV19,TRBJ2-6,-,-,CASSNGRRDPPWANVLTF,TGTGCCAGTAGTAACGGACGCAGGGATCCCCCCTGGGCCAACGTCCTGACTTTC
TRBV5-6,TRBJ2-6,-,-,CASSFYRLYSGANVLTF,TGTGCCAGCAGCTTCTACCGACTGTACTCTGGGGCCAACGTCCTGACTTTC
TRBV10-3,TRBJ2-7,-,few,CAISNRQSYEQYF,TGTGCCATCTCAAACCGGCAGTCCTACGAGCAGTACTTC
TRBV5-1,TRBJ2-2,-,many,CASSLNTGELFF,TGTGCCAGCAGCTTAAACACCGGGGAGCTGTTTTTT
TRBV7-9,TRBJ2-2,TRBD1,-,CASSFSTGLYTGELFF,TGTGCCAGCAGCTTCTCGACAGGGTTGTACACCGGGGAGCTGTTTTTT
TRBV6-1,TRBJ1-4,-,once,CAISEGLTGREANEKLFF,TGTGCCATCAGTGAGGGTCTTACAGGGAGGGAGGCTAATGAAAAACTGTTTTTT
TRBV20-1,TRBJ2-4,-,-,CSANRGGGENIQYF,TGCAGTGCAAACAGGGGAGGGGGGGAAAACATTCAGTACTTC
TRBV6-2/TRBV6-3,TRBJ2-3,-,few,CASSYSSADTQYF,TGTGCCAGCAGTTACTCATCTGCAGATACGCAGTATTTT
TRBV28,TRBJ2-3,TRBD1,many,CASSKGGTGNTDTQYF,TGTGCCAGCAGCAAAGGGGGGACAGGGAACACAGATACGCAGTATTTT
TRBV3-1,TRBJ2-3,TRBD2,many,CASSQVGLAGGHTDTQYF,TGTGCCAGCAGCCAAGTAGGACTAGCGGGGGGACACACAGATACGCAGTATTTT
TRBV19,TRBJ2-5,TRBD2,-,CASSVIAGGKETQYF,TGTGCCAGTAGTGTAATAGCGGGGGGGAAAGAGACCCAGTACTTC
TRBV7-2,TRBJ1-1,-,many,CASSLFQGNTEAFF,TGTGCCAGCAGCTTGTTTCAGGGGAATACTGAAGCTTTCTTT
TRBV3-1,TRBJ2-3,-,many,CASSQDWIGGVSTDTQYF,TGTGCCAGCAGCCAAGATTGGATCGGGGGCGTAAGCACAGATACGCAGTATTTT
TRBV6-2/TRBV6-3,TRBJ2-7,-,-,CASSYGVGRTYEQYF,TGTGCCAGCAGTTACGGGGTTGGCAGGACCTACGAGCAGTACTTC